Each of the 26 T cell receptor beta chains below was sequenced from the same sample in a study of regulatory T cells in long-lasting Graves disease. Through Arm-PCR of CDR3 regions and iRepertoire HTBI primers, TCR beta libraries were built. MiXCR was run by TCRdb on the multiplex PCR reads, yielding one entry per CDR3 protein. The profile shows about 430,000 distinct CDR3 sequences, 21% of them singletons. Time point indicated: persistent/refractory GD, antithyroid drugs over 5 years with positive TRAb. Extracted RNA from PBMCs served as the source of the TCR library. The input for sequencing was peripheral blood mononuclear cells (PBMCs), taken when the disease was refractory, from a patient treated with antithyroid drugs. The receptors originated from a female donor with Graves disease.

This chain joins TRBV5-1 and TRBJ2-5; 8 bases are a match to TRBD1. Germline V gives CDR1 SGHRS, CDR2 YFSETQ. J gave up 8 bases and V 5 bases, and 5 bases lay outside the gene matches. The CDR3 sequence is 12 residues long. The CDR3 protein is CASRQTGATQYF. The CDR3 nucleotides read TGCGCCAGCAGACAGACAGGGGCCACCCAGTACTTC.

This chain uses TRBV6-5 with TRBJ2-5; perhaps TRBD2 as D (6 bases). Trimming took off 2 bases at V and 5 bases at J, with 15 bases between the two ends. The CDR3 is 15 amino acids. CDR1 is MNHEY, CDR2 SVGAGI, per germline. The CDR3 DNA reads TGTGCCAGCAGTTACCCGATTGCGGCGGGGGAGACCCAGTACTTC. It yields the protein CASSYPIAAGETQYF.

This clonotype has just a few counts. This chain links TRBV6-1 with TRBJ2-2; no clear D gene. Trimming pared 7 bases from V and 0 bases from J, leaving 12 bases between. Germline CDR1 MNHNS, CDR2 SASEGT. The CDR3 consists of 15 residues. CDR3 sequence reads: CASTTVQSNTGELFF. The CDR3 DNA reads TGTGCCAGCACCACAGTACAGTCGAACACCGGGGAGCTGTTTTTT.

This chain links TRBV6-5 with TRBJ2-7, with 9 bases aligning to TRBD1. The CDR3 spans 16 residues. CDR1 and CDR2 (germline): MNHEY, SVGAGI. V was pared by 3 bases and J by 3 bases, with 9 bases of the junction left unmatched. The CDR3 protein is CASSYPGTGKSYEQYF. For the CDR3, the DNA is TGTGCCAGCAGTTATCCGGGGACAGGGAAAAGCTACGAGCAGTACTTC.

This clonotype was detected only a few times. This rearrangement joins TRBV16 to TRBJ1-6, with D hard to call. The ends were cut back, 3 bases at V and 5 bases at J, with 2 bases in the middle. The germline V gene has CDR1 KGHSY and CDR2 FQNENV. The CDR3 is 12 amino acids. CDR3 in DNA: TGTGCCAGCAGCCACAATAATTCACCCCTCCACTTT. Translation gives CASSHNNSPLHF.

There are many counts of this clonotype. The chain joins TRBV27 to TRBJ1-2; D is perhaps TRBD1 (6 bases). The V end was cut by 2 bases, the J end by 3 bases, with 28 bases between. The CDR3 consists of 20 residues. CDR1 is MNHEY and CDR2 is SMNVEV in the germline V gene (reference sequence). For the CDR3, the DNA is TGTGCCAGCAGTTTACGGGTTACTGCCTCAACAGGGTTGTCAGACTATGGCTACACCTTC. It yields the protein CASSLRVTASTGLSDYGYTF.

This clonotype appeared many times. The chain recombines TRBV28 with TRBJ1-5, with 9 bases aligning to TRBD1. Germline-derived CDR1 and CDR2 are MDHEN and SYDVKM. The CDR3 loop spans 19 amino acids. V lost 4 bases to trimming and J lost 0 bases; unmatched junction nucleotides: 13. CDR3 loop: CASSSPATGGIYSNQPQHF. CDR3 bases: TGTGCCAGCAGTTCCCCCGCGACAGGGGGAATCTATAGCAATCAGCCCCAGCATTTT.

The rearrangement uses TRBV7-3 and TRBJ2-3; maybe TRBD1 (6 bases). Trimming removed 5 bases from V and 6 bases from J, with 12 bases in between. Germline V gives CDR1 SGHTA, CDR2 FQGTGA. This CDR3 is built from 13 residues. This chain's CDR3 is CASSPAGADTQYF. CDR3 DNA sequence: TGTGCCAGCAGCCCGGCAGGGGCCGATACGCAGTATTTT.

The CDR3 nucleotides are TGTGCCAGCAGCTCGGGACAGAAGTTAAGGCCCCAGCATTTT. It is translated as CASSSGQKLRPQHF. The V gene is TRBV5-8, the J gene TRBJ1-5; TRBD1 matches at 7 bases. This CDR3 comprises 14 residues. Germline V lookup: CDR1 SGHTS, CDR2 YDEGEE. V was pared by 3 bases and J by 9 bases, with 9 bases of the junction left unmatched.

In this sample, this clonotype turned up many times. The gene calls are TRBV5-1 and TRBJ2-7; 12 bases fit TRBD1. The CDR3 is 15 residues long. CDR1 SGHRS and CDR2 YFSETQ come from the germline V gene. The V and J ends lost 4 bases and 2 bases, in that order; junction bases with no gene match: 4. CDR3 residues: CASSTGQGAAYEQYF. The CDR3 DNA reads TGCGCCAGCAGCACGGGACAGGGGGCCGCCTACGAGCAGTACTTC.

This clonotype was seen a handful of times. The chain couples TRBV28 to TRBJ1-5; no reliable D call. Germline assignment: CDR1 MDHEN and CDR2 SYDVKM. The germline V and J ends were trimmed by 11 bases and 8 bases, with 31 bases remaining between them. This CDR3 comprises 17 residues. CDR3 nucleotides: TGTGCCTGCTTCAAGGCTTCGGACTCGCCTGAAATCGAGCCCCAGCATTTT. It is translated as CACFKASDSPEIEPQHF. Looking up the rest from reference TRBV28 and TRBJ1-5 gives the full variable domain: DVKVTQSSRYLVKRTGEKVFLECVQDMDHENMFWYRQDPGLGLRLIYFSYDVKMKEKGDIPEGYSVSREKKERFSLILESASTNQTSMYLCACFKASDSPEIEPQHFGDGTRLSIL.

This clonotype turned up a few times. The V and J genes are TRBV15 and TRBJ2-1; 10 bases line up with TRBD2. CDR3 length: 15 amino acids. Looked up from germline, CDR1 is LNHNV and CDR2 is YYDKDF (reference sequence). Unmatched junction bases numbered 0, after V lost 2 bases and J lost 2 bases. The chain's CDR3 is CATSRLAGAYNEQFF. DNA of the CDR3: TGTGCCACCAGCAGACTAGCGGGAGCCTACAATGAGCAGTTCTTC.

The chain carries TRBV30 and TRBJ2-6, with 12 nucleotides matching TRBD1. This CDR3 spans 17 amino acids. V trimming: 3 bases; J trimming: 4 bases; junction bases outside the gene matches: 7. Per the germline V gene, CDR1 is GTSNPN and CDR2 is SVGIG (reference sequence). The chain's CDR3 is CAWSRGQGAKGANVLTF. The CDR3 DNA follows: TGTGCCTGGAGCCGGGGACAGGGGGCGAAAGGGGCCAACGTCCTGACTTTC.

Points on this clonotype: The germline gene is not matched at one end of the junction; a read error may be the cause. This chain uses TRBV6-5 with TRBJ2-1; 8 nucleotides agree with TRBD2. The CDR3 length is 17 residues. CDR1 is MNHEY, CDR2 SVGAGI, per germline. This CDR3 is CASSYSTKRGSYNKQFF. Here the CDR3 DNA reads TGTGCCAGCAGTTACTCGACGAAGCGGGGGTCTTACAATAAGCAGTTCTTC.

Only a few counts were recorded for this clonotype. The gene calls are TRBV3-1 and TRBJ2-7; 8 bases map to TRBD2. Per germline, CDR1 LGHDT and CDR2 YNNKEL (reference sequence). Unmatched junction bases numbered 4, after V lost 4 bases and J lost 5 bases. The CDR3 consists of 13 residues. The CDR3 coding sequence is TGTGCCAGCAGCCCGGGACTAGACCACGAGCAGTACTTC. This sequence encodes CASSPGLDHEQYF.

This clonotype was picked up many times. The chain has TRBV20-1 and TRBJ1-4; the D gene is possibly TRBD1 (5 bases). This CDR3 spans 13 amino acids. In germline, CDR1 is DFQATT, CDR2 SNEGSKA (reference sequence). V lost 5 bases and J 4 bases, leaving 11 bases between the germline ends. CDR3 bases: TGCAGTGCTGCGCGGGGGAATAATGAAAAACTGTTTTTT. Translated, it gives CSAARGNNEKLFF.

The CDR3 sequence: CSVDSGRALGYNEQFF. The CDR3 region has the DNA TGCAGCGTTGATAGCGGGAGGGCCCTCGGATACAATGAGCAGTTCTTC. This chain connects TRBV29-1 to TRBJ2-1; 11 bases map to TRBD2. V shed 3 bases and J 4 bases; nucleotides not matched to a gene: 8. Germline loops: CDR1 SQVTM, CDR2 ANQGSEA. This CDR3 has 16 residues.

DNA for the CDR3: TGTGCCTGGAGTACAGGGATTGGGAACACTGAAGCTTTCTTT. It codes for CAWSTGIGNTEAFF. The chain employs TRBV30 and TRBJ1-1; a possible D gene is TRBD1 (6 bases). CDR1 is GTSNPN and CDR2 is SVGIG in the germline V gene (reference sequence). The CDR3 covers 14 residues. Between the trimmed V and J ends, which lost 2 bases and 1 base, there was a span of 11 bases.

The V and J genes are TRBV28 and TRBJ2-7; 8 bases are a match to TRBD2. The length of the CDR3 is 15 residues. The germline V gene has CDR1 MDHEN and CDR2 SYDVKM. After removal of 5 bases from V and 4 bases from J, the junction contained 10 bases not matched to a gene. CDR3 in DNA: TGTGCCAGCAGTCCCACGACAGCGGGAGTGTACGAGCAGTACTTC. As protein: CASSPTTAGVYEQYF.

This chain joins TRBV20-1 and TRBJ2-5; 11 bases map to TRBD2. CDR1 and CDR2 from the germline V gene are DFQATT and SNEGSKA (reference sequence). After removal of 4 bases from V and 3 bases from J, the junction contained 4 bases not matched to a gene. The CDR3 totals 14 residues. DNA of the CDR3: TGCAGTGCTATCATAGCGGGAGGGAAAGAGACCCAGTACTTC. Amino acid sequence: CSAIIAGGKETQYF.

This clonotype has ten or more counts. The V call is TRBV2, the J call TRBJ2-4; no clear D. The CDR3 loop spans 15 amino acids. The V and J ends lost 3 bases and 0 bases respectively, with 9 bases between them. The V gene's germline CDR1 is SNHLY and CDR2 FYNNEI. In DNA form, the CDR3 reads TGTGCCAGCAGTGAGGAGACTCTAGCCAAAAACATTCAGTACTTC. Translation gives CASSEETLAKNIQYF.

This clonotype was seen repeatedly, ten times or more. V gene TRBV28 combines with J gene TRBJ2-7, with 9 positions matching TRBD1. CDR3 length equals 15 residues. CDR1 and CDR2 from the germline V gene are MDHEN and SYDVKM. With V trimmed by 7 bases and J by 4 bases, 11 bases remained unmatched. The CDR3, as DNA: TGTGCCAGCATCCCCTTAGGGACAGGGAAATACGAGCAGTACTTC. Its translation is CASIPLGTGKYEQYF.

A word on this clonotype: The junction does not match germline at one end; this may be a read error. The J gene is TRBJ1-2, the V gene TRBV2, with no clear D. Germline CDR1 SNHLY, CDR2 FYNNEI. The CDR3 is 11 amino acids. The CDR3 loop is CAKQSNHGYTF. The CDR3 coding sequence is TGTGCCAAGCAAAGTAACCATGGCTACACCTTC.

In DNA, the CDR3 is TGTGCCAGCAGCGTGGACTGGGCGAACACTGAAGCTTTCTTT. Its protein product is CASSVDWANTEAFF. V and J are TRBV9 and TRBJ1-1, with D unclear. CDR1 and CDR2 from the germline V gene are SGDLS and YYNGEE. V lost 2 bases and J lost 1, with 9 bases in between. The CDR3 consists of 14 residues.

This clonotype was counted a few times. The chain combines TRBV5-1 with TRBJ2-2, with D perhaps TRBD1 (7 bases). Germline values: CDR1 SGHRS, CDR2 YFSETQ. V dropped 0 bases and J dropped 3 bases, with 12 bases sitting between them. The CDR3 is 16 amino acids. The CDR3 bases are TGCGCCAGCAGCTTGGGCGACAGGGAGGACACCGGGGAGCTGTTTTTT. This gives the protein CASSLGDREDTGELFF.

A note on this clonotype: With a much larger clone just one base away, this may be a read error. The chain recombines TRBV6-2 or TRBV6-3 with TRBJ2-2; D is tentatively TRBD1 or TRBD2 (5 bases each). The length of the CDR3 is 21 residues. Germline V gives CDR1 MNHEY, CDR2 SVGEGT. CDR3 in DNA: TGTGCCGGCAGTGAAGCCTGGATGTCGGGACGTTCTACCACAACCGCCGGGGAGCTGTTTTTT. Encoded protein: CAGSEAWMSGRSTTTAGELFF.